These T cell receptor beta chains were read from a single sample in a study of shared clonotypes between healthy human individuals. TCRdb's table, derived via immunoSEQ multiplex PCR, lists solely in-frame clones and lacks some. The sample carries around 1,900,000 clones, over 85% recorded once. Sequenced input: naive CD8+ T cells from PBMCs. Every receptor here comes from a young man in good health. Some clones in this sample may be carry-over from other donors' samples. Both conserved end residues are part of each CDR3. D genes are given only for firm matches. Where a row states a size, it is once, few, many or the class of an expanded clone; other rows omit it.

v_gene	abundance	j_gene	d_gene	CDR3aa	CDR3nt
TRBV7-9	.	TRBJ2-7	.	CASSLKGPHTFDEQYF	TGTGCCAGCAGCCTAAAGGGCCCTCACACTTTCGACGAGCAGTACTTC
TRBV27	.	TRBJ1-4	.	CASSHLGTRGWEKLFF	TGTGCCAGCAGTCATTTGGGGACAAGGGGTTGGGAAAAACTGTTTTTT
TRBV7-2	.	TRBJ1-4	.	CASSLSRVVALNEKLFF	TGTGCCAGCAGCTTAAGCAGGGTAGTTGCCCTAAATGAAAAACTGTTTTTT
TRBV27	.	TRBJ2-1	TRBD2	CASSPERLAATNEQFF	TGTGCCAGCAGTCCCGAGCGACTAGCGGCGACCAATGAGCAGTTCTTC
TRBV9	.	TRBJ2-3	.	CASSPNQDTQYF	TGTGCCAGCAGCCCCAATCAAGATACGCAGTATTTT
TRBV7-9	.	TRBJ2-3	TRBD2	CASIHSGSLSTDTQYF	TGTGCCAGCATCCATAGCGGGAGTCTCAGCACAGATACGCAGTATTTT
TRBV14	.	TRBJ2-2	.	CASSQGAGGAGELFF	TGTGCCAGCAGCCAAGGGGCCGGGGGTGCCGGGGAGCTGTTTTTT
TRBV27	.	TRBJ2-7	TRBD2	CASSPSGGSHLYEQYF	TGTGCCAGCAGCCCTTCGGGAGGGAGCCACCTCTACGAGCAGTACTTC
TRBV5-1	.	TRBJ2-1	TRBD2	CATSQTSGAYNEQFF	TGCGCCACCAGCCAGACTAGCGGCGCCTACAATGAGCAGTTCTTC
TRBV7-9	.	TRBJ2-7	.	CASSSRGGYEQYF	TGTGCCAGCAGCTCTCGTGGTGGCTACGAGCAGTACTTC
TRBV4-1	.	TRBJ1-3	.	CASSQLQVGNTIYF	TGCGCCAGCAGCCAACTCCAGGTCGGAAACACCATATATTTT
TRBV9	.	TRBJ1-2	.	CASSVGGNRDGYTF	TGTGCCAGCAGCGTAGGCGGGAACAGAGATGGCTACACCTTC
TRBV13	.	TRBJ2-1	.	CASSSSSYNEQFF	TGTGCCAGCAGCTCAAGCTCCTACAATGAGCAGTTCTTC
TRBV5-1	.	TRBJ2-1	.	CASSLEASSYNEQFF	TGCGCCAGCAGCTTGGAGGCAAGCTCCTACAATGAGCAGTTCTTC
TRBV4-1	.	TRBJ2-2	TRBD2	CASSQFPGSGTNTGELFF	TGCGCCAGCAGCCAATTCCCGGGCAGCGGGACGAACACCGGGGAGCTGTTTTTT
TRBV7-8	.	TRBJ2-7	.	CASRLSGEQYF	TGTGCCAGCAGACTTAGCGGCGAGCAGTACTTC
TRBV25-1	.	TRBJ1-1	TRBD1	CASSAWTGGNMNTEAFF	TGTGCCAGCAGTGCTTGGACAGGGGGGAACATGAACACTGAAGCTTTCTTT
TRBV15	.	TRBJ1-5	.	CATRESLGGNQPQHF	TGTGCCACCAGGGAAAGCCTCGGGGGCAATCAGCCCCAGCATTTT
TRBV10-2	.	TRBJ2-7	.	CASSESIRGTYEQYF	TGCGCCAGCAGTGAGTCGATTAGGGGGACCTACGAGCAGTACTTC
TRBV6-1	.	TRBJ2-7	.	CASTVGPTSSYEQYF	TGTGCCAGCACCGTCGGACCTACGAGCTCCTACGAGCAGTACTTC
TRBV5-6	once	TRBJ1-2	TRBD1	CASSPGQYYGYTF	TGTGCCAGCAGCCCGGGACAGTACTATGGCTACACCTTC
TRBV4-2	.	TRBJ2-7	.	CASSQAGVESGYEQYF	TGTGCCAGCAGCCAAGCCGGAGTGGAGTCAGGATACGAGCAGTACTTC
TRBV6-1	.	TRBJ2-2	.	CASKFWVNTGELFF	TGTGCCAGCAAGTTCTGGGTGAACACCGGGGAGCTGTTTTTT